The clone carrying this T cell receptor beta chain appeared many times. The antigen remains unidentified. These data originate in a study of T cells in Graves' hyperthyroidism and ophthalmopathy. This CDR3 comprises 12 residues. Germline-derived CDR1 and CDR2 are GTSNPN and SVGIG (reference sequence). V lost 2 bases to trimming and J lost 8 bases, with 10 bases between them. Amplification of TCR beta CDR3 regions was performed using RNA transcripts as template. Carried out on the TCR CDR3, a first-round RT-PCR used the HTBI primer set. One entry per CDR3 protein results from TCRdb running MiXCR on the multiplex PCR reads. Here the sample spans 600,000 or so distinct CDR3 sequences, 15% to 20% being singletons. Study-wide results and limits: Blood also held most thyroid clonotypes expanded beyond 0.001.

Patients counted as stable if ophthalmopathy did not develop within 18 months. The PBMCs were taken from 10 ml of fresh peripheral blood. This TCR was sampled from a woman aged 30 to 39 with Graves' hyperthyroidism. Sequenced input: blood. The chain recombines TRBV30 with TRBJ2-1; the D gene is possibly TRBD2 (6 bases). CDR3 nucleotide sequence: TGTGCCTGGAGTTGGGACTTTCATGAGCAGTTCTTC. This encodes CAWSWDFHEQFF.